Listed here are 18 T cell receptor beta chains from one sample, sequenced in a study of shared clonotypes between healthy human individuals. Data came from immunoSEQ multiplex PCR; TCRdb stores just in-frame clones and leaves some out. The repertoire holds around 2,100,000 clones, about 95% seen once, with more than 0.9% in the top ten. Naive-designated CD8 cells lacked CD45RO, were positively enriched for CCR7, and omitted terminally differentiated effector memory CD45RA+ cells. The sample taken for sequencing was naive CD8+ T cells sorted from blood. The receptors come from a man aged 18 to 29 in good health.

The CDR3 DNA reads as TGTGCCAGCAGCCCGGGACTAGCGGGGAAAAGCTCCTACAATGAGCAGTTCTTC. Translating it yields CASSPGLAGKSSYNEQFF. V usage is TRBV7-2 and J usage is TRBJ2-1, with 13 positions matching TRBD2. Germline assignment: CDR1 SGHTA and CDR2 FQGNSA. V lost 5 bases to trimming and J lost 0 bases; unmatched junction nucleotides: 7. The CDR3 runs to 18 residues.

V is TRBV5-5 and J is TRBJ2-1, with a possible D match to TRBD2 (6 bases). The V gene lost 2 bases and the J gene lost 8 bases, with 11 bases spanning the gap. The CDR3 spans 13 residues. Germline CDR1 SGHKS, CDR2 YYEKEE (reference sequence). The CDR3 sequence is CASSFSLAYEQFF. The CDR3, as DNA: TGTGCCAGCAGCTTTTCCCTAGCGTATGAGCAGTTCTTC.

The rearrangement joins TRBV30 to TRBJ1-1, with a weak D call TRBD1 (6 bases). Germline V CDR1 and CDR2: GTSNPN, SVGIG (reference sequence). V dropped 4 bases and J dropped 6 bases, with 15 bases sitting between them. The CDR3 has 13 amino acids. As DNA, the CDR3 is TGTGCCTGGACCCCAGGGGTTGGACCTGAAGCTTTCTTT. This encodes CAWTPGVGPEAFF.

This clone is a singleton in its sample. The rearrangement links TRBV4-3 to TRBJ2-2; 8 nucleotides align to TRBD2. Germline CDR1 and CDR2: LGHNA and YSLEER. The trim removed 1 base at V and 7 bases at J, leaving 5 bases unmatched. The CDR3 has 15 amino acids. CDR3 loop: CASSQAGGAHGELFF. CDR3 in DNA: TGCGCCAGCAGCCAAGCGGGAGGGGCACACGGGGAGCTGTTTTTT.

This chain uses TRBV28 with TRBJ2-7; TRBD1 matches 8 bases. The CDR3 extends over 13 amino acids. Per germline, CDR1 MDHEN and CDR2 SYDVKM. The V gene end was trimmed by 8 bases and the J gene end by 5 bases; junction bases not matched to a gene: 8. The CDR3 sequence: CASWDRNANEQYF. The CDR3, as DNA: TGTGCCAGCTGGGACAGGAATGCGAACGAGCAGTACTTC.

The CDR3 DNA sequence: TGTGCCAGCACATCGCCGGGGCGTGACTACAATGAGCAGTTCTTC. This gives the protein CASTSPGRDYNEQFF. The chain combines TRBV2 with TRBJ2-1; either TRBD1 or TRBD2 may supply D (5 bases each). The germline gives CDR1 SNHLY, CDR2 FYNNEI. This CDR3 spans 15 amino acids. The V end lost 7 bases, the J end lost 3 bases, and 16 bases lay between the germline ends.

The rearrangement uses TRBV4-1 and TRBJ1-5, with 8 bases fitting TRBD1. Germline V gene sequence: CDR1 MGHRA, CDR2 YSYEKL. Unmatched junction bases numbered 4, after V lost 3 bases and J lost 6 bases. This CDR3 is built from 14 residues. CDR3 amino acids: CASSQDTGGQPQHF. The CDR3 nucleotides read TGCGCCAGCAGCCAGGACACAGGGGGTCAGCCCCAGCATTTT.

This chain links TRBV5-4 with TRBJ2-1, with TRBD2 identical over 12 bases. The J segment lost 8 bases and the V segment lost 2 bases, leaving 8 bases of the junction unmatched. The CDR3 is 16 residues long. The V gene's germline CDR1 is SGHNT and CDR2 YYREEE (reference sequence). This CDR3 reads CASSFGLAGTMDEQFF. The CDR3 bases are TGTGCCAGCAGCTTTGGACTAGCGGGAACGATGGATGAGCAGTTCTTC. Looking up the rest from reference TRBV5-4 and TRBJ2-1 gives the full variable domain: ETGVTQSPTHLIKTRGQQVTLRCSSQSGHNTVSWYQQALGQGPQFIFQYYREEENGRGNFPPRFSGLQFPNYSSELNVNALELDDSALYLCASSFGLAGTMDEQFFGPGTRLTVL.

This chain connects TRBV15 to TRBJ1-4; no clear D. Germline loops: CDR1 LNHNV, CDR2 YYDKDF (reference sequence). V was cut by 1 base and J by 7 bases, with 22 bases left in between. This CDR3 has 18 amino acids. CDR3 DNA: TGTGCCACCAGCAGAGGGTCCCAGTATGGGGAGGAAGTTGAAAAACTGTTTTTT. Its protein is CATSRGSQYGEEVEKLFF.

J is TRBJ2-5 and V is TRBV2, with D possibly TRBD2 on 5 matching bases. The CDR3 runs to 16 residues. Germline-derived CDR1 and CDR2 are SNHLY and FYNNEI. Trimming took 3 bases from V and 3 from J, leaving 17 bases between them. The CDR3 reads CASSDLRLGSEETQYF. As DNA, the CDR3 is TGTGCCAGCAGTGATCTTCGTTTGGGGAGTGAAGAGACCCAGTACTTC.

This rearrangement joins TRBV11-2 to TRBJ2-6; tentatively, D is TRBD2 (5 bases). The CDR3 sequence is 16 residues long. V gave up 4 bases and J gave up 4 bases, with 14 bases separating them. The germline gives CDR1 SGHAT, CDR2 FQNNGV. CDR3 loop: CASSSPDGGGANVLTF. CDR3 nucleotide sequence: TGTGCCAGCAGCTCCCCCGATGGAGGCGGGGCCAACGTCCTGACTTTC.

The chain joins TRBV5-1 to TRBJ1-1; the match to TRBD1 covers 10 bases. V was pared by 2 bases and J by 0 bases, with 10 bases of the junction left unmatched. The V gene's germline CDR1 is SGHRS and CDR2 YFSETQ. The CDR3 consists of 18 residues. The CDR3 here is CASSFALRTGGMNTEAFF. CDR3 nucleotides: TGCGCCAGCAGCTTTGCGCTCCGGACAGGGGGTATGAACACTGAAGCTTTCTTT.

This rearrangement joins TRBV4-1 to TRBJ2-7, with 7 bases fitting TRBD1. This CDR3 has 14 amino acids. Trimming took 3 bases from V and 1 from J; bases not matched to a gene: 3. Germline V gene data show CDR1 as MGHRA and CDR2 as YSYEKL. In DNA form, the CDR3 reads TGCGCCAGCAGCCATCCGGGACAGTCCTACGAGCAGTACTTC. This translates into CASSHPGQSYEQYF.

This clone was picked up one time. The CDR3 reads CASSSGPGTGQETQYF. Written as DNA, the CDR3 is TGTGCCAGCAGCAGCGGCCCCGGGACAGGACAAGAGACCCAGTACTTC. J is TRBJ2-5 and V is TRBV27, with 8 bases identical to TRBD1. CDR3 size: 16 residues. V lost 6 bases and J lost 2; bases outside the gene matches: 11. CDR1 and CDR2 from the germline V gene are MNHEY and SMNVEV (reference sequence).

The CDR3 DNA sequence: TGCAGCGTTGAAGAGGATCCAGGGGCCGGAAACACCATATATTTT. It is translated as CSVEEDPGAGNTIYF. This chain links TRBV29-1 with TRBJ1-3, with D tentatively TRBD1 (6 bases). With 0 bases removed from V and 4 bases from J, the gap between germline ends came to 13 bases. The CDR3 contains 15 residues. The V gene's germline CDR1 is SQVTM and CDR2 ANQGSEA.

This chain uses TRBV4-1 with TRBJ2-2; TRBD2 matches at 9 bases. The CDR3 is made up of 16 amino acids. Unmatched junction bases numbered 11, after V lost 4 bases and J lost 8 bases. Germline lookup yields CDR1 MGHRA and CDR2 YSYEKL. CDR3 loop: CASSLSGGRAGGELFF. CDR3 in DNA: TGCGCCAGCAGCCTGAGTGGCGGGAGGGCCGGAGGGGAGCTGTTTTTT.

This clone was seen just once. The V gene is TRBV19, the J gene TRBJ1-6, with D possibly being TRBD1 (5 bases). The V gene's germline CDR1 is LNHDA and CDR2 SQIVND (reference sequence). The CDR3 sequence is 19 residues long. Trimming took 4 bases from V and 0 from J, leaving 19 bases between them. This CDR3 reads CASSSRLGTGSSYNSPLHF. The DNA for the CDR3 is TGTGCCAGTAGTAGTCGGTTGGGGACCGGGAGCTCCTATAATTCACCCCTCCACTTT.

The V and J genes are TRBV11-2 and TRBJ2-1; 12 bases line up with TRBD2. V shed 4 bases and J 3 bases; nucleotides not matched to a gene: 7. The CDR3 runs to 17 residues. CDR1 and CDR2 from the germline V gene are SGHAT and FQNNGV. Here the CDR3 DNA reads TGTGCCAGCAGCTACCACCTAGCGGGAGGGTACTACAATGAGCAGTTCTTC. It specifies CASSYHLAGGYYNEQFF.